Sequencing of this T cell receptor (beta chain) was carried out in a study of beta chain features in type 1 diabetes listed by TCRdb under 2018. For the study in its entirety: Mean age, gender distribution, total cell number and subset yield did not differ between patients and healthy donors. Across all samples, around 99 million sorted cells were examined, and cell number per subset correlated strongly with RNA yield. In the study, recently diagnosed type 1 diabetes patients and matched healthy donors were compared on the TCRB repertoires of their sorted circulating CD4+ T cell subsets. Whereas all 30 or so donors provided naive and central memory subsets, regulatory and stem cell-like memory subsets were isolated from just 8 patients and roughly 8 healthy donors.

About this clone itself: It lacks a known antigen. Base qualities are not at hand, and no much larger clone is one base apart.

The entire amount of isolated RNA was reverse transcribed using the High Capacity cDNA Reverse Transcription Kit, so the sequenced TCRB transcripts were expressed ones. Deep immunoSEQ sequencing was performed on naive, central memory and regulatory T cell samples, with an average of around 3.5 million total reads per sample. After sorted cells were lysed in RLT buffer, RNA was extracted with DNase-treated RNeasy Micro or Mini kits, with the choice depending on cell number. To prevent cross-contamination, every cell subset was processed on its own, while patient and healthy donor samples were processed together. The immunoSEQ multiplex PCR was used to amplify TCRB sequences from cDNA, generating 87-bp fragments that spanned the CDR3 region. The amplicons were sequenced using the Illumina HiSeq platform. The published analysis was carried out like this. PCR bias was corrected computationally using synthetic template baselines, and reads within Hamming distance 2 were collapsed, with unmergeable singletons discarded. By aligning reads against IMGT, V, D and J genes, CDR3 length, and insertions or deletions at six rearrangement sites were assigned. Clonotype counts were normalized to sorted cell number within each subset before computing true diversity and Gini coefficients with the tcR R package. The overlap coefficient, calculated on TCRB nucleotide sequences, was used to quantify repertoire sharing. As a proxy for the pre-selection repertoire, out-of-frame TCRB sequences from naive cells were analyzed. In TCRdb, the immuneACCESS table is reduced to in-frame sequences with V and J assigned. These tables do not hold every clone; where another copy was compared, an unresolved V gene accounts for under half, and the others remain unexplained. Clone size and V and J calls were adopted from that table, with D and trimming inferred from the DNA. The sample profile shows about 260,000 clones; 68% of them were found once. The top ten clonotypes cover around 0.05% of the sample.

Including the terminal cysteine and phenylalanine, the CDR3 comprises 15 residues. The retained sequence is limited to the CDR3, 45 bases, with the frame set at the first base. Germline trimming: 3 bases from V, 6 bases from J; junction bases outside gene matches: 4. CDR1 and CDR2, looked up from the germline V gene, are MGHDK and SYGVNS. What the authors observed across the whole study: In all four CD4+ subsets, TCRB CDR3 length was moderately but significantly shorter in type 1 diabetes patients. Naive, central memory and regulatory TCRB repertoires appeared to be more similar among patients than among healthy donors. Shorter templates might have been favored by PCR, but patient and control samples were amplified and corrected together, so both groups would have been affected equally by any skew. Because cDNA was sequenced instead of genomic DNA, highly expressing activated cells could be over-represented, though the groups showed no difference in activation or CD3 levels. At VDJ recombination sites, patients with type 1 diabetes made fewer insertions and deleted more nucleotides, a pattern implying thymic rearrangement abnormalities. Only small numbers of individuals were included in the HLA sub-analyses, which left unresolved whether HLA type had any influence on TCRB rearrangement.

From each donor, a single peripheral blood sample of about 100 mL on average was drawn into heparinised tubes. Using a panel that included CD45RO, CCR7, CD25, CD127, CD95 and CD27, naive, central memory, regulatory and stem cell-like memory CD4+ T cells were sorted on a BD FACSAria II. Purity was above 95% for every sorted population. PBMCs were isolated right away by Lymphoprep density gradient centrifugation and were stained directly, without culture. Samples were stained and sorted in pairs, with one healthy donor and one patient per experiment, so that batch effects were minimized. This receptor was taken from a man between 25 and 39 years old in good health. The sequencing input was naive CD4+ T cells from blood. In the paper's terms, the cell subset or site label means: true naive CD4+ T cells. The chain is assembled from TRBV25-1 and TRBJ2-7; 14 bases in the middle match TRBD2. The nucleotides read TGTGCCAGCAGTGACCGACTAGCGGGAGGGAGCGAGCAGTACTTC. Its translation is CASSDRLAGGSEQYF.